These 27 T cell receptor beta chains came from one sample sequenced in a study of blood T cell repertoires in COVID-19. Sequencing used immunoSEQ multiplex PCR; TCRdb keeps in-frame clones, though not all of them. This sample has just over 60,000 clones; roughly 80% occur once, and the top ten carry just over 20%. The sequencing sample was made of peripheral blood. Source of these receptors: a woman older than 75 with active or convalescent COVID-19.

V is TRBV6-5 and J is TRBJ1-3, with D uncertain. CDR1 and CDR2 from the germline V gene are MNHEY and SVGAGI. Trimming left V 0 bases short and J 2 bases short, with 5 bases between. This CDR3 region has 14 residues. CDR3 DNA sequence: TGTGCCAGCAGTTACTCCACAGCTGGAAACACCATATATTTT. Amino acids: CASSYSTAGNTIYF.

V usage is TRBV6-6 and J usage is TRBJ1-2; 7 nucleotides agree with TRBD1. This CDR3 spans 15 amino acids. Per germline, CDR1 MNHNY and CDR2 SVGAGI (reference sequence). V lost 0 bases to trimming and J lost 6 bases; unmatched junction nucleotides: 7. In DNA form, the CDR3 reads TGTGCCAGCAGTTACTCGTCCAGGGGGATCGATGGCTACACCTTC. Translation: CASSYSSRGIDGYTF.

The CDR3 here is CASSGTSKDTQYF. The CDR3 DNA reads as TGTGCCAGCTCCGGGACTAGCAAGGATACGCAGTATTTT. This chain connects TRBV6-5 to TRBJ2-3, with TRBD2 matching over 9 bases. This CDR3 region has 13 residues. CDR1 is MNHEY, CDR2 SVGAGI, per germline. J gave up 6 bases and V 8 bases, and 6 bases lay outside the gene matches.

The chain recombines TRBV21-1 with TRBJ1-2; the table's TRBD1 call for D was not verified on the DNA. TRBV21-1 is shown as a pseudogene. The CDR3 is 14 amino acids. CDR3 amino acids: CASRRKGTDYGYTF. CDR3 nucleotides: TGTGCCAGCAGAAGAAAGGGGACAGACTATGGCTACACCTTC.

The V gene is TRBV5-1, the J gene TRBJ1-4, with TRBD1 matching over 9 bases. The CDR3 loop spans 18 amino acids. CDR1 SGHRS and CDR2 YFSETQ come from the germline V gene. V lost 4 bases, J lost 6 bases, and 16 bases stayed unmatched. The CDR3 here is CASSAGDRGRVWDEKLFF. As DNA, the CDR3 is TGCGCCAGCAGCGCGGGAGACAGGGGGAGAGTTTGGGATGAAAAACTGTTTTTT.

This CDR3 reads CASSPRRQGEKLFF. CDR3 sequence (DNA): TGTGCCAGCTCACCAAGGAGACAGGGCGAAAAACTGTTTTTT. The chain uses TRBV18 and TRBJ1-4; 7 bases are shared with TRBD1. Trimming took 2 bases from V and 8 from J; bases not matched to a gene: 5. The germline V gene encodes CDR1 KGHSH and CDR2 LQKENI. This CDR3 has 14 residues.

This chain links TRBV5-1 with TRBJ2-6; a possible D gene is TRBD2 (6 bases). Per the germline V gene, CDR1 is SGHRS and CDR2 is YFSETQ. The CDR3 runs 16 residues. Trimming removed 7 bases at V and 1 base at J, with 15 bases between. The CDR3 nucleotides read TGCGCCAGCTTCGGGGGTTCGGGATCTGGGGCCAACGTCCTGACTTTC. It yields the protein CASFGGSGSGANVLTF.

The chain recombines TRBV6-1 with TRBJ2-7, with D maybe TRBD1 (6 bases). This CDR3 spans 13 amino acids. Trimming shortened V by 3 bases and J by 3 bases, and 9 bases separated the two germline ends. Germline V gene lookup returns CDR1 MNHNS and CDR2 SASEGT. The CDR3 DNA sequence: TGTGCCAGCAGTGAGACAGGAGACTACGAGCAGTACTTC. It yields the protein CASSETGDYEQYF.

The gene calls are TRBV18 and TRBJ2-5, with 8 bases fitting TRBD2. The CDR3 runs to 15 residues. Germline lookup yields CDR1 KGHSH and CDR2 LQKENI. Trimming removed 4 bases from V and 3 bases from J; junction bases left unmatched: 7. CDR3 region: CASSREGAGEETQYF. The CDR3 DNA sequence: TGTGCCAGCTCACGTGAAGGAGCGGGGGAAGAGACCCAGTACTTC. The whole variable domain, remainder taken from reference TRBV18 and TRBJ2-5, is NAGVMQNPRHLVRRRGQEARLRCSPMKGHSHVYWYRQLPEEGLKFMVYLQKENIIDESGMPKERFSAEFPKEGPSILRIQQVVRGDSAAYFCASSREGAGEETQYFGPGTRLLVL.

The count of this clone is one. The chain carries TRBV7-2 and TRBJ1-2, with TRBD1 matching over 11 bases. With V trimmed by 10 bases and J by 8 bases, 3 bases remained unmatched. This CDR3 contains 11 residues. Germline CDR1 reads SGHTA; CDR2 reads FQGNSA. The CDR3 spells CATGQGAGYTF. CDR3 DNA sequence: TGTGCCACCGGACAGGGGGCAGGCTACACCTTC.

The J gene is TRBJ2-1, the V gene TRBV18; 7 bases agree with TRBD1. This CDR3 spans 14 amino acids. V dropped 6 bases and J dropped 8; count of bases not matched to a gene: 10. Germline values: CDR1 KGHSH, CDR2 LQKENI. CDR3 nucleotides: TGTGCCAGCTCCATTGGGAACAGGGGAGATGAGCAGTTCTTC. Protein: CASSIGNRGDEQFF.

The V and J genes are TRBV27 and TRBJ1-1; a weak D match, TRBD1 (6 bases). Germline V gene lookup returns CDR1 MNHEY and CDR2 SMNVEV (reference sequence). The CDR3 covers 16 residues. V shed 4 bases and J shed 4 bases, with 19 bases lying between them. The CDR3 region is CASSSLKGRGITEAFF. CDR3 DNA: TGTGCCAGCAGTTCCCTGAAGGGGAGGGGGATCACTGAAGCTTTCTTT.

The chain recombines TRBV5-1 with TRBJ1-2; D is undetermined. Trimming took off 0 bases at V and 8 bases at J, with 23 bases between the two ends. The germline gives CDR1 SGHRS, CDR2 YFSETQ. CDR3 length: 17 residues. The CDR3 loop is CASSLGSQTTRGSGYTF. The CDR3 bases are TGCGCCAGCAGCTTGGGGTCGCAGACAACTCGGGGTAGCGGCTACACCTTC. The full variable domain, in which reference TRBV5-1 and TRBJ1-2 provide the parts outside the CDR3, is KAGVTQTPRYLIKTRGQQVTLSCSPISGHRSVSWYQQTPGQGLQFLFEYFSETQRNKGNFPGRFSGRQFSNSRSEMNVSTLELGDSALYLCASSLGSQTTRGSGYTFGSGTRLTVV.

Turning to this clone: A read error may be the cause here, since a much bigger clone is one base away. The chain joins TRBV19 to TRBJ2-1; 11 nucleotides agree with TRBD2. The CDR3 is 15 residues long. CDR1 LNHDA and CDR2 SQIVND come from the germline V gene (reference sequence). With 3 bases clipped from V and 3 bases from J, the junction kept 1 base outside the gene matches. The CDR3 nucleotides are TGTGCCAGTAGTATGACTAGCGGGGACTACAATGAGCAGTTCTTC. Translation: CASSMTSGDYNEQFF.

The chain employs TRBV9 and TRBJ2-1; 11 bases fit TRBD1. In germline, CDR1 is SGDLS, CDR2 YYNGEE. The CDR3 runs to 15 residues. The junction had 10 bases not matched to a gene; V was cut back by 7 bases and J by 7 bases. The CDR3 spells CASGTGQGGGNEQFF. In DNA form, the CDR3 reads TGTGCCAGCGGTACGGGACAGGGGGGAGGGAATGAGCAGTTCTTC.

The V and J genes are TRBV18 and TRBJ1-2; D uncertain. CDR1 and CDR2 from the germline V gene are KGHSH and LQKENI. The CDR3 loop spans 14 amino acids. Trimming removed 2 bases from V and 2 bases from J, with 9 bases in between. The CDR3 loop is CASSPGQQNYGYTF. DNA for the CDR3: TGTGCCAGCTCACCAGGGCAGCAAAACTATGGCTACACCTTC.

The CDR3 is CASSSTGTGLLNEQFF. The CDR3 DNA reads TGCGCCAGCAGCTCGACCGGGACAGGGCTGTTGAATGAGCAGTTCTTC. The gene calls are TRBV5-1 and TRBJ2-1; TRBD1 matches at 9 bases. The J segment lost 7 bases and the V segment lost 3 bases, leaving 11 bases of the junction unmatched. This CDR3 spans 16 amino acids. The germline V gene has CDR1 SGHRS and CDR2 YFSETQ. Complete variable domain (other parts from reference TRBV5-1 and TRBJ2-1): KAGVTQTPRYLIKTRGQQVTLSCSPISGHRSVSWYQQTPGQGLQFLFEYFSETQRNKGNFPGRFSGRQFSNSRSEMNVSTLELGDSALYLCASSSTGTGLLNEQFFGPGTRLTVL.

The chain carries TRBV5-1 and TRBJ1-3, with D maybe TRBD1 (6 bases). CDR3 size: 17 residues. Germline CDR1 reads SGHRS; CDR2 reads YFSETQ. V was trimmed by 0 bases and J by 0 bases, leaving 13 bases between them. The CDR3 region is CASSLGPQGFSGNTIYF. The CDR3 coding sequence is TGCGCCAGCAGCTTGGGGCCACAGGGATTCTCTGGAAACACCATATATTTT.

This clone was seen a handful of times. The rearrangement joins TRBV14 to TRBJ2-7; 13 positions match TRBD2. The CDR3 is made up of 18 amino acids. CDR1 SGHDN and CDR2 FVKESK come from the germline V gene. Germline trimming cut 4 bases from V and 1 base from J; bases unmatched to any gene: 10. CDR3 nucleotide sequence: TGTGCCAGCAGCCCCGGGACTAGCGGGGATACACCATCCTACGAGCAGTACTTC. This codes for CASSPGTSGDTPSYEQYF.

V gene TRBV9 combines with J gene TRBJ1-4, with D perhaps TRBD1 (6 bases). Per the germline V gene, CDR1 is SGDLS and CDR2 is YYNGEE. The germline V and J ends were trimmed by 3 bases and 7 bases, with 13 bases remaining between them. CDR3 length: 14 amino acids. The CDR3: CASSAAGVGEKLFF. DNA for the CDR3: TGTGCCAGCAGCGCGGCAGGGGTAGGTGAAAAACTGTTTTTT.

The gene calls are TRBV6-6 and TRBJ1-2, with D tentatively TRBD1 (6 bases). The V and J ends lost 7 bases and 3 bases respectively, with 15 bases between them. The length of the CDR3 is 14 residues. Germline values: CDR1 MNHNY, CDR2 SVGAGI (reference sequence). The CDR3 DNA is TGTGCCAGCACCATTAGCAACAGGGACTATGGCTACACCTTC. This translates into CASTISNRDYGYTF.

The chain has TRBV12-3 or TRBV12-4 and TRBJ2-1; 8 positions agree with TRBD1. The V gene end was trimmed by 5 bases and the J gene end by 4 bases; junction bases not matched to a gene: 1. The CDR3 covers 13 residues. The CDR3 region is CASSTGGYNEQFF. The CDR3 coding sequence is TGTGCCAGCAGTACAGGGGGTTACAATGAGCAGTTCTTC.

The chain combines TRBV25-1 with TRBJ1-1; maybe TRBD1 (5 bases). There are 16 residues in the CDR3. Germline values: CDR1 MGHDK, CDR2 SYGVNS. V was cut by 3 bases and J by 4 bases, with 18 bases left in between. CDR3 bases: TGTGCCAGCAGTGATGCGATAGGAGGGGATCGCACTGAAGCTTTCTTT. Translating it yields CASSDAIGGDRTEAFF.

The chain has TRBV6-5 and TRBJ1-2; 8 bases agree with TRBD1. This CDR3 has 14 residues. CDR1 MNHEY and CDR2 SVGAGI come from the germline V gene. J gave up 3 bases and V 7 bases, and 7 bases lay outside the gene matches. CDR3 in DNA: TGTGCCAGCAAGGCCACAGGGGGAGACTATGGCTACACCTTC. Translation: CASKATGGDYGYTF.

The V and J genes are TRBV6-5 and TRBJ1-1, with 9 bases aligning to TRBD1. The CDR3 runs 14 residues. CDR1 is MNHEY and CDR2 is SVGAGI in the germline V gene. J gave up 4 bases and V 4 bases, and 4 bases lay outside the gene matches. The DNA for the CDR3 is TGTGCCAGCAGTTGGGACAGGGAGATCACTGAAGCTTTCTTT. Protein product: CASSWDREITEAFF.

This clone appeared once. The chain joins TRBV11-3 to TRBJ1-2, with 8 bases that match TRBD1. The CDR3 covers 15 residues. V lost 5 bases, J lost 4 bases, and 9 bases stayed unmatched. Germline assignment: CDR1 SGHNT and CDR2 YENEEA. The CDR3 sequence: CASSPGTGLFYGYTF. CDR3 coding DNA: TGTGCCAGCAGCCCGGGGACAGGACTCTTCTATGGCTACACCTTC.

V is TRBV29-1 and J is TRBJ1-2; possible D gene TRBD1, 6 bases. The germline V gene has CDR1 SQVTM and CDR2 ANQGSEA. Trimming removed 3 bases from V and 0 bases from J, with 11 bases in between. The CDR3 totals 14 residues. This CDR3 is CSVERGTSNYGYTF. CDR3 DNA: TGCAGCGTTGAGCGAGGGACATCTAACTATGGCTACACCTTC.